This T cell receptor beta chain was captured in a study of PD-L1 blockade in urothelial cancer. Study context: Patients started atezolizumab around 2014, 1,200 mg intravenously every 3 weeks. Study observations and caveats: Where pretreatment blood TCR clonality fell below the median, better survival was predicted.

Specified time point: peripheral blood 6 weeks after treatment start. In germline, CDR1 is SGHRS, CDR2 YFSETQ. The CDR3 length is 14 residues. V dropped 1 base and J dropped 4 bases, with 12 bases sitting between them. To note about this clone: Its antigen remains unidentified.

Assay: immunoSEQ multiplex PCR; the TCRdb copy retains only in-frame clones and omits some. Of about 45,000 clones listed, approximately 78% are singletons. The V call is TRBV5-1, the J call TRBJ2-7; tentatively, D is TRBD2 (7 bases). This TCR was sampled from a man aged 55 to 70 with urothelial cancer. The starting material was PBMCs, obtained around atezolizumab (anti-PD-L1) treatment. CDR3 coding DNA: TGCGCCAGCAGCTTGTCTGGGAGGGGGTACGAGCAGTACTTC. It specifies CASSLSGRGYEQYF.